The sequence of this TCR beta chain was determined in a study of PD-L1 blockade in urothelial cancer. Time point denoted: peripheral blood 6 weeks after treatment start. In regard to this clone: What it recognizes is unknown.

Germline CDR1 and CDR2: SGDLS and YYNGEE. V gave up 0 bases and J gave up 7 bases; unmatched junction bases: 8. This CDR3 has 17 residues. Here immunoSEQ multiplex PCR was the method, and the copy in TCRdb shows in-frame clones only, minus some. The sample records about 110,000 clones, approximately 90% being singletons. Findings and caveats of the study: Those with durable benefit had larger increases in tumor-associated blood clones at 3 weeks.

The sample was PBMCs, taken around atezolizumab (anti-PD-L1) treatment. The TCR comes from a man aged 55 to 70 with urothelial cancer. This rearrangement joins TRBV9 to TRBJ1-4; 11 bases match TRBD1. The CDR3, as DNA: TGTGCCAGCAGCGTAGCCCCGGACAGGGGGCTAGGTGAAAAACTGTTTTTT. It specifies CASSVAPDRGLGEKLFF.